Given below is one T cell receptor beta chain in context. This clone occurred a few times. Its specific antigen is unknown. No base-level quality is on record; no much larger clone is a single base apart. Separate from the roughly 700-subject first cohort, the validation cohort of roughly 120 subjects was the group to which the donors belonged. Taken from the germline V gene, the CDR1 and CDR2 loops are SGHRS and YFSETQ. Inclusive of the bounding cysteine and phenylalanine, the CDR3 is 15 residues long. Only CDR3 DNA remains: 45 bases, in frame from the first base. V has 4 bases trimmed and J has 6 bases trimmed; junction bases matching no gene number 9. Library method: the immunoSEQ multiplex PCR assay. The original pipeline was this. To diagnose cytomegalovirus status from the catalog of TCR beta chain sequences, a statistical classification framework was built. TCRdb retrieved this table from immuneACCESS and kept in-frame rearrangements only. Not all clones are present; in checked studies, unresolved V genes account for under half, and no reason is known for the remainder. From that table come the V and J calls and clone size; the DNA was used to work out D and trimming. Within this sample are around 250,000 clones, with around 91% of them counted one time only. The top ten clones comprise approximately 3.1% of the sample.

The data originate from a study of cytomegalovirus exposure and HLA in healthy donors listed by TCRdb under 2017. Study-level background: According to a later analysis, one platform produced both the approximately 110 validation repertoires and the 670 or so repertoires of the first cohort. The study was designed to test whether signatures of past pathogen exposure could be identified by cataloging public T cell receptors. In addition to the first cohort of roughly 700 subjects, a separate validation cohort of over 90 different subjects was used. High-throughput TCR immunosequencing, statistical association of individual TCRs with disease status, and machine learning were combined to predict cytomegalovirus infection status. General conclusions and limits of the study: While some public TCRs were present in many individuals, most TCR sequences turned up only very rarely across donors. The study listed 164 TCR beta chains as associated with cytomegalovirus. A later analysis found that TCRs clustered in the first cohort also tended to co-occur in the 120 validation repertoires, with approximately 95% of cluster scores above 0. A later analysis lacked HLA typing for the validation cohort, so it scored co-occurrence in that cohort across all 120 repertoires. The authors suggested that the approach could potentially be extended to other disease states and immunological phenotypes. The classifier was reported to diagnose cytomegalovirus status with high specificity and sensitivity in both the original cohort and the validation cohort. A few of the identified cytomegalovirus-associated TCR beta chains were confirmed in vitro to be specific for cytomegalovirus antigens.

This sequence originates from a woman aged 25 to 45 in good health and CMV-seronegative. The rearranged chain carries TRBV5-1 and TRBJ2-7, with TRBD2 matching 11 junction bases. The sample was PBMCs. The sequence in DNA is TGCGCCAGCAGCCCATTGGTAGCGGGAGGGGGCGAGCAGTACTTC. Translated, it reads CASSPLVAGGGEQYF.